These 15 T cell receptor beta chains came from one sample sequenced in a study of radiotherapy plus CTLA-4 blockade in lung cancer. Using immunoSEQ multiplex PCR, the repertoire was profiled, and TCRdb retains in-frame clones only, with some absent. Here the sample spans 75,000 to 80,000 clones, around nine tenths being singletons. The specimen was peripheral blood, collected from a patient treated with radiotherapy plus ipilimumab. The receptors were gathered from a human donor with non-small cell lung cancer who had stable disease on radiotherapy plus ipilimumab.

The chain has TRBV7-2 and TRBJ1-4; unclear D gene. Germline lookup yields CDR1 SGHTA and CDR2 FQGNSA. The CDR3 extends over 12 amino acids. V was shortened by 1 base and J by 6 bases, with 3 bases between the two germline ends. CDR3 amino acids: CASSLVDEKLFF. The CDR3 DNA is TGTGCCAGCAGCTTAGTGGATGAAAAACTGTTTTTT. Full variable domain (missing parts from reference TRBV7-2 and TRBJ1-4): GAGVSQSPSNKVTEKGKDVELRCDPISGHTALYWYRQSLGQGLEFLIYFQGNSAPDKSGLPSDRFSAERTGGSVSTLTIQRTQQEDSAVYLCASSLVDEKLFFGSGTQLSVL.

To note about this clone: A read error may produce the germline difference seen at one junction end. The chain uses TRBV7-9 and TRBJ1-5; a possible D gene is TRBD1 (5 bases). The germline V gene encodes CDR1 SEHNR and CDR2 FQNEAQ (reference sequence). This CDR3 is built from 13 residues. The CDR3 coding sequence is TGTGCCGGCAGCTTAGCGGGGGTAGAGCCCCAGCATTTT. This gives the protein CAGSLAGVEPQHF.

This sequence joins TRBV5-6 and TRBJ2-3; TRBD2 matches at 11 bases. The J segment lost 4 bases and the V segment lost 1 base, leaving 14 bases of the junction unmatched. Germline values: CDR1 SGHDT, CDR2 YYEEEE. The CDR3 has 19 amino acids. The CDR3 DNA reads as TGTGCCAGCAGCTTGAGTACTAGCGGGAGCTGGGGAGGGGCAGATACGCAGTATTTT. This gives the protein CASSLSTSGSWGGADTQYF.

This clone appeared once. The chain combines TRBV18 with TRBJ2-1, with 13 bases aligning to TRBD2. Germline V CDR1 and CDR2: KGHSH, LQKENI. The CDR3 is made up of 15 amino acids. V shed 6 bases and J 5 bases; nucleotides not matched to a gene: 4. The CDR3 nucleotides are TGTGCCAGCTCCTCGGGACTAGCGGGGAACAATGAGCAGTTCTTC. Translated, it gives CASSSGLAGNNEQFF.

The rearrangement uses TRBV11-2 and TRBJ1-6; D is undetermined. This CDR3 comprises 13 residues. CDR1 SGHAT and CDR2 FQNNGV come from the germline V gene. V was clipped by 4 bases and J by 8 bases, with 9 bases between them. The CDR3 sequence: CASSSGLDSPLHF. The CDR3 nucleotides are TGTGCCAGCAGCTCGGGCCTAGATTCACCCCTCCACTTT.

The CDR3 nucleotides read TGTGCCAGCAGTTCAGGGACAGCCTATGGCTACACCTTC. Its protein is CASSSGTAYGYTF. J is TRBJ1-2 and V is TRBV28, with TRBD1 identical over 7 bases. The CDR3 sequence is 13 residues long. In germline, CDR1 is MDHEN, CDR2 SYDVKM. V shed 4 bases and J 4 bases; nucleotides not matched to a gene: 3.

This clone was observed a handful of times. This chain connects TRBV5-1 to TRBJ1-1; D unclear. From germline, CDR1 is SGHRS and CDR2 YFSETQ. CDR3 size: 13 residues. The V end lost 0 bases, the J end lost 4 bases, and 7 bases lay between the germline ends. The CDR3 loop is CASSLEPATEAFF. The CDR3 bases are TGCGCCAGCAGCTTGGAACCGGCCACTGAAGCTTTCTTT. The full variable domain, its missing parts supplied by reference TRBV5-1 and TRBJ1-1, is KAGVTQTPRYLIKTRGQQVTLSCSPISGHRSVSWYQQTPGQGLQFLFEYFSETQRNKGNFPGRFSGRQFSNSRSEMNVSTLELGDSALYLCASSLEPATEAFFGQGTRLTVV.

The chain is built from TRBV6-1 and TRBJ2-7; D perhaps matches TRBD2 (6 bases). The CDR3 consists of 14 residues. V was pared by 2 bases and J by 2 bases, with 10 bases between. Germline V gene lookup returns CDR1 MNHNS and CDR2 SASEGT. This CDR3 is CASSERLEAYEQYF. The CDR3 nucleotides read TGTGCCAGCAGTGAAAGACTAGAAGCCTACGAGCAGTACTTC.

The chain couples TRBV30 to TRBJ2-3; TRBD2 agrees at 10 bases. Germline-derived CDR1 and CDR2 are GTSNPN and SVGIG (reference sequence). The CDR3 is made up of 16 amino acids. J was trimmed by 3 bases and V by 1 base; bases with no gene match: 7. CDR3 residues: CAWSGPAGGRTDTQYF. In DNA, the CDR3 is TGTGCCTGGAGTGGCCCAGCGGGGGGGCGGACAGATACGCAGTATTTT.

The chain joins TRBV19 to TRBJ1-2; 8 bases align to TRBD1. The CDR3 has 14 residues. Losses at the gene ends were 1 base for V and 8 bases for J; bases not matched to a gene: 6. CDR1 is LNHDA and CDR2 is SQIVND in the germline V gene (reference sequence). CDR3 amino acids: CASSIGQGMNGYTF. CDR3 nucleotide sequence: TGTGCCAGTAGTATAGGACAGGGGATGAACGGCTACACCTTC. Filled out from reference TRBV19 and TRBJ1-2, the complete variable domain reads DGGITQSPKYLFRKEGQNVTLSCEQNLNHDAMYWYRQDPGQGLRLIYYSQIVNDFQKGDIAEGYSVSREKKESFPLTVTSAQKNPTAFYLCASSIGQGMNGYTFGSGTRLTVV.

The chain carries TRBV7-7 and TRBJ2-7; TRBD2 aligns across 9 bases. The CDR3 consists of 15 residues. The germline CDR1 and CDR2 sequences are SSHAT and FNYEAQ (reference sequence). With V trimmed by 0 bases and J by 5 bases, 5 bases remained unmatched. In nucleotides, the CDR3 is TGTGCCAGCAGCTTAGCGGTAGCGGGGGTCAACGAGCAGTACTTC. It is translated as CASSLAVAGVNEQYF. Supplemented by reference TRBV7-7 and TRBJ2-7, the full variable domain reads GAGVSQSPRYKVTKRGQDVTLRCDPISSHATLYWYQQALGQGPEFLTYFNYEAQPDKSGLPSDRFSAERPEGSISTLTIQRTEQRDSAMYRCASSLAVAGVNEQYFGPGTRLTVT.

This chain links TRBV7-9 with TRBJ2-3, with no clear D. The CDR3 has 11 amino acids. Trimming took 4 bases from V and 6 from J, leaving 5 bases between them. Germline V gene lookup returns CDR1 SEHNR and CDR2 FQNEAQ (reference sequence). The CDR3 protein is CASSWVDTQYF. The CDR3 coding sequence is TGTGCCAGCAGCTGGGTTGATACGCAGTATTTT. Filled out from reference TRBV7-9 and TRBJ2-3, the complete variable domain reads DTGVSQNPRHKITKRGQNVTFRCDPISEHNRLYWYRQTLGQGPEFLTYFQNEAQLEKSRLLSDRFSAERPKGSFSTLEIQRTEQGDSAMYLCASSWVDTQYFGPGTRLTVL.

V and J are TRBV2 and TRBJ2-7; weak D call: TRBD2 (5 bases). Germline V gene lookup returns CDR1 SNHLY and CDR2 FYNNEI. The V and J ends lost 4 bases and 4 bases respectively, with 14 bases between them. The CDR3 is 14 residues long. The CDR3 DNA is TGTGCCAGCAGTGGGTCAAGGACGGGGTACGAGCAGTACTTC. As protein: CASSGSRTGYEQYF.

This rearrangement joins TRBV7-2 to TRBJ2-5; 12 bases fit TRBD2. Trimming removed 5 bases from V and 3 bases from J; junction bases left unmatched: 16. The CDR3 spans 19 residues. Germline V gene lookup returns CDR1 SGHTA and CDR2 FQGNSA. The chain's CDR3 is CASSVTGGASGGAKETQYF. The CDR3 nucleotides are TGTGCCAGCAGCGTCACTGGGGGCGCTAGCGGGGGGGCCAAAGAGACCCAGTACTTC.

This chain uses TRBV27 with TRBJ2-7; D is undetermined. Germline loops: CDR1 MNHEY, CDR2 SMNVEV (reference sequence). V lost 5 bases, J lost 5 bases, and 16 bases lay in between. This CDR3 has 14 amino acids. CDR3 residues: CASSPRFVGNEQYF. For the CDR3, the DNA is TGTGCCAGCAGTCCCCGGTTCGTCGGCAACGAGCAGTACTTC.